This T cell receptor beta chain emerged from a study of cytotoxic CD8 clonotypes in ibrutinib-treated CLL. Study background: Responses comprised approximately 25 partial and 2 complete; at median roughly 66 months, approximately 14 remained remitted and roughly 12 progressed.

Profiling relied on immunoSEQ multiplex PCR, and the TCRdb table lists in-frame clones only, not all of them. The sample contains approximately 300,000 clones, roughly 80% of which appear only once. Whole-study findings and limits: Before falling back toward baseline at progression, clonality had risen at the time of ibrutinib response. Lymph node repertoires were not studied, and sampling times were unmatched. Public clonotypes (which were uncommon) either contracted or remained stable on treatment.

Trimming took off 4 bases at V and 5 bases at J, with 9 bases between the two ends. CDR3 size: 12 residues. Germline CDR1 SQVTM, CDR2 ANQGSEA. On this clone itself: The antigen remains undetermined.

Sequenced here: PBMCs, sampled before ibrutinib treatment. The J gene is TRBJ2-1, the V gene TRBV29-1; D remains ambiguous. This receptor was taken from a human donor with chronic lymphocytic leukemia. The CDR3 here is CSVGFGDNEQFF. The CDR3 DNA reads TGCAGCGTTGGTTTCGGAGACAATGAGCAGTTCTTC.